This T cell receptor beta chain was found in a study of CD8 T cells in Susac syndrome. Per germline, CDR1 SGHRS and CDR2 YFSETQ. Between the trimmed V and J ends, which lost 10 bases and 6 bases, there was a span of 26 bases. The CDR3 is 16 residues long. Random hexamers served to reverse transcribe about 0.5 to 1 ug RNA. TCRdb reanalysed the immunoSEQ multiplex PCR reads using MiXCR and keeps one entry per CDR3 protein. In the table there are about 150,000 distinct CDR3 sequences, approximately 95% of which are singletons. The specimen sequenced was CD8+ T cells from PBMCs. This receptor was taken from a human donor with Susac syndrome. The chain has TRBV5-1 and TRBJ2-1; D possibly corresponds to TRBD1 (6 bases). For the CDR3, the DNA is TGCGCCTCTAGTGGCCCCGACAGGATACAATTCAATGAGCAGTTCTTC. Amino acid sequence: CASSGPDRIQFNEQFF. The full variable domain, with the rest looked up from reference TRBV5-1 and TRBJ2-1, is KAGVTQTPRYLIKTRGQQVTLSCSPISGHRSVSWYQQTPGQGLQFLFEYFSETQRNKGNFPGRFSGRQFSNSRSEMNVSTLELGDSALYLCASSGPDRIQFNEQFFGPGTRLTVL.